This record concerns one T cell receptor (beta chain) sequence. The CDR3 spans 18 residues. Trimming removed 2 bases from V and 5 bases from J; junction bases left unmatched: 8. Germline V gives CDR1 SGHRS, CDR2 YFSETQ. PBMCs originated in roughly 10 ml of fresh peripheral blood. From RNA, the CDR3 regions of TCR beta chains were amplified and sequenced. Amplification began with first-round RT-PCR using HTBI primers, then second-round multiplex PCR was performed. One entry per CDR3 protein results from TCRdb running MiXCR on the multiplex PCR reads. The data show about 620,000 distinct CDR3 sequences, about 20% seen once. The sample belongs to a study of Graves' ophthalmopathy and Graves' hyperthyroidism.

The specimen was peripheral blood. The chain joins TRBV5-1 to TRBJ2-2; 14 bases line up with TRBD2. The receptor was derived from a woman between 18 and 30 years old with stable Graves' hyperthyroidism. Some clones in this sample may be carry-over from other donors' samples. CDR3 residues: CASSFAGTSGSGTGELFF. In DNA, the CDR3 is TGCGCCAGCAGCTTTGCCGGGACTAGCGGGAGTGGGACCGGGGAGCTGTTTTTT.